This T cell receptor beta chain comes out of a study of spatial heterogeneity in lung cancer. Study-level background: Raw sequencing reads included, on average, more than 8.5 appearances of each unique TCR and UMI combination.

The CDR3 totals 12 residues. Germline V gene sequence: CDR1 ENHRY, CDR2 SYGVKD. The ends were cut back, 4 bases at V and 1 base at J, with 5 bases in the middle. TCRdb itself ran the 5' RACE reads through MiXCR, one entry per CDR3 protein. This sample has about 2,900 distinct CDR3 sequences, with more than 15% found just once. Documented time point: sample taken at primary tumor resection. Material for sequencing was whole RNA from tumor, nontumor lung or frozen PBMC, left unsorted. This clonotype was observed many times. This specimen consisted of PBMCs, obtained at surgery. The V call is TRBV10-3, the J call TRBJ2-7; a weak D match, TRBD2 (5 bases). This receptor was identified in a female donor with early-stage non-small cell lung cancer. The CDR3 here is CAISGGSYEQYF. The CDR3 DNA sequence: TGTGCCATCAGTGGAGGGTCCTACGAGCAGTACTTC.